This TCR beta chain stems from a study of blood T cells in healthy people across ages. Overall study findings and caveats: Greater diversity and more naive CD4+ cells were seen in long-lived donors than in aged donors.

A second PCR, run for roughly 7 to 12 cycles, used a sample-barcoded 5' primer plus a J-beta primer mix. TCRdb independently ran MiXCR on the 5' RACE reads; one entry per CDR3 protein. The table includes approximately 800,000 distinct CDR3 sequences, about 26% detected once. V lost 4 bases and J lost 4; bases outside the gene matches: 9. Germline V gives CDR1 MNHNS, CDR2 SASEGT. CDR3 length equals 16 residues. This clonotype was observed a few times. The antigen is unknown. These data were also filed under a second study, of T cells of mothers and their children. That source adds: Samples were obtained from a few healthy Caucasian mothers and their six children.

The genes are TRBV6-1 and TRBJ1-3, with 8 bases that match TRBD1. Material for sequencing was blood. The source of this sequence is a boy between 10 and 17 years old in good health. The CDR3 DNA follows: TGTGCCAGCAGTGCCATGCGGACAGGGAAGGGAAACACCATATATTTT. This encodes CASSAMRTGKGNTIYF.